The rows below give T cell receptor beta chains drawn from one sample of a study of CD8 T cells in ankylosing spondylitis. One entry per CDR3 protein results from TCRdb running MiXCR on the 5' RACE reads. This table has approximately 220,000 distinct CDR3 sequences, roughly 24% appearing once. Sequenced sample: blood, either unsorted or a sorted T cell fraction (not recorded which). These receptors were collected from a male donor with ankylosing spondylitis or in good health (not recorded which). CDR3s include the opening cysteine and the closing phenylalanine or tryptophan. The D gene is left open where the match is weak. Clone size is not always given. Where it is, it says once, few, many or a class for expanded clones.

>TRBV29-1|few|TRBJ1-1|TRBD1
CSVGLTGRVSEAFF
TGCAGCGTTGGCCTGACAGGGCGCGTTTCTGAAGCTTTCTTT
>TRBV20-1|many|TRBJ2-5|-
CSALPDGAATQYF
TGCAGTGCTTTACCCGACGGGGCCGCGACCCAGTACTTC
>TRBV9|-|TRBJ1-1|-
CASSRQEGRGTEAFF
TGTGCCAGCAGCAGACAAGAGGGCAGGGGCACTGAAGCTTTCTTT
>TRBV5-1|-|TRBJ2-5|-
CASSRTTVQETQYF
TGCGCCAGCAGTAGAACTACAGTCCAAGAGACCCAGTACTTC
>TRBV15|few|TRBJ2-5|-
CATSTETTGRGETQYF
TGTGCCACCAGCACCGAGACCACTGGACGGGGAGAGACCCAGTACTTC
>TRBV29-1|few|TRBJ2-7|-
CSAGRGSAYEQYF
TGCAGCGCCGGTCGGGGGTCAGCCTACGAGCAGTACTTC
>TRBV4-1|many|TRBJ1-3|-
CASSQVLVATIYF
TGCGCCAGCAGCCAAGTATTGGTAGCAACCATATATTTT
>TRBV4-3|once|TRBJ2-2|-
CASSQGRSTGELFF
TGCGCCAGCAGCCAAGGGCGGAGCACCGGGGAGCTGTTTTTT
>TRBV6-1|many|TRBJ1-1|-
CASSNYRTDMNTEAFF
TGTGCCAGCAGTAATTACCGGACGGACATGAACACTGAAGCTTTCTTT
>TRBV5-1|many|TRBJ1-5|-
CASSPDGQGNQPQHF
TGCGCCAGCAGCCCGGATGGGCAGGGCAATCAGCCCCAGCATTTT
>TRBV7-3|few|TRBJ2-1|TRBD2
CASSLTSGYYNEQFF
TGTGCCAGCAGCTTAACTAGCGGGTACTACAATGAGCAGTTCTTC
>TRBV24-1|many|TRBJ2-3|TRBD1
CATSAETGVDTQYF
TGTGCCACCAGTGCCGAAACAGGGGTAGATACGCAGTATTTT
>TRBV27|many|TRBJ2-2|-
CASSFSVRTTGTTGELFF
TGTGCCAGCAGTTTTAGCGTTAGAACCACAGGGACCACCGGGGAGCTGTTTTTT
>TRBV29-1|many|TRBJ2-2|-
CSARGWETDTGELFF
TGCAGCGCTCGGGGATGGGAGACTGACACCGGGGAGCTGTTTTTT
>TRBV7-3|many|TRBJ2-5|TRBD1
CASSLDRASVGTQYF
TGTGCCAGCAGCTTGGACAGGGCGAGTGTTGGGACCCAGTACTTC
>TRBV20-1|few|TRBJ2-4|-
CSHRAAKNIQYF
TGCAGTCACAGAGCGGCCAAAAACATTCAGTACTTC
>TRBV4-3|-|TRBJ2-7|-
CASSQELADEQYF
TGCGCCAGCAGCCAAGAGCTAGCTGACGAGCAGTACTTC
>TRBV5-6|many|TRBJ2-7|TRBD2
CASSSGLAGGEQYF
TGTGCCAGCAGCTCCGGACTAGCGGGAGGCGAGCAGTACTTC
>TRBV28|many|TRBJ2-7|-
CASSFPMGLGFNEQYF
TGTGCCAGCAGTTTCCCTATGGGCCTGGGGTTCAACGAGCAGTACTTC
>TRBV6-6|many|TRBJ2-7|TRBD2
CASLGTSGGEQYF
TGTGCCAGTTTGGGGACTAGCGGCGGCGAGCAGTACTTC
>TRBV11-2|-|TRBJ2-1|-
CASSLVSGVYEQFF
TGTGCCAGCAGCTTAGTCAGCGGCGTCTATGAGCAGTTCTTC
>TRBV20-1|once|TRBJ1-2|TRBD1
CSARGGTGDYGYTF
TGCAGTGCTAGAGGGGGGACAGGAGACTATGGCTACACCTTC
>TRBV4-3|few|TRBJ2-1|TRBD2
CASSQESSGRGGEQFF
TGCGCCAGCAGCCAAGAGTCAAGCGGGAGGGGGGGTGAGCAGTTCTTC
>TRBV11-2|many|TRBJ2-4|-
CASSWGRKNIQYF
TGTGCCAGCAGCTGGGGCAGAAAAAACATTCAGTACTTC
>TRBV4-2|many|TRBJ1-1|-
CASSQNGGATVNTEAFF
TGTGCCAGCAGCCAAAATGGGGGGGCCACAGTGAACACTGAAGCTTTCTTT
>TRBV5-1|-|TRBJ2-2|-
CASSPNGGQNTGELFF
TGCGCCAGCAGCCCCAACGGGGGGCAGAACACCGGGGAGCTGTTTTTT
>TRBV20-1|many|TRBJ2-1|-
CSASGSPYNEQFF
TGCAGTGCTAGCGGGAGCCCTTACAATGAGCAGTTCTTC
>TRBV5-1|many|TRBJ2-1|-
CASSESATYNEQFF
TGCGCCAGCAGCGAGTCGGCGACCTACAATGAGCAGTTCTTC
>TRBV18|many|TRBJ1-1|TRBD1
CASSPSRTGAISTEAFF
TGTGCCAGCTCACCCAGTCGGACAGGGGCGATTAGCACTGAAGCTTTCTTT
>TRBV20-1|many|TRBJ2-5|-
CSARIGQRWETQYF
TGCAGTGCTAGGATAGGACAGCGGTGGGAGACCCAGTACTTC
>TRBV5-6|-|TRBJ1-1|-
CASSFGGETEAFF
TGTGCCAGCAGCTTCGGGGGAGAGACTGAAGCTTTCTTT
>TRBV12-3/TRBV12-4|-|TRBJ2-1|TRBD1
CASSQYEQGWTYNEQFF
TGTGCCAGCAGCCAGTACGAACAGGGGTGGACCTACAATGAGCAGTTCTTC
>TRBV20-1|many|TRBJ2-7|-
CSASSGQAYEQYF
TGCAGTGCGAGTAGCGGACAGGCCTACGAGCAGTACTTC
>TRBV12-3/TRBV12-4|many|TRBJ1-4|-
CASSLRGEKLFF
TGTGCCAGCAGTTTACGGGGTGAAAAACTGTTTTTT
>TRBV15|many|TRBJ2-2|TRBD1
CATSTGGLTGELFF
TGTGCCACCTCGACAGGGGGCCTCACCGGGGAGCTGTTTTTT
>TRBV29-1|-|TRBJ2-5|-
CSAYQETQYF
TGCAGCGCGTACCAAGAGACCCAGTACTTC
>TRBV7-2|-|TRBJ2-7|-
CASSLVGTEQYF
TGTGCCAGCAGCTTAGTTGGTACGGAGCAGTACTTC
>TRBV10-3|-|TRBJ1-1|TRBD1
CAINRDRGLTEAFF
TGTGCCATCAACCGGGACAGGGGTTTAACTGAAGCTTTCTTT
>TRBV7-9|-|TRBJ1-1|TRBD1
CASSLGQGWTEAFF
TGTGCCAGCAGCCTTGGACAGGGGTGGACTGAAGCTTTCTTT
>TRBV7-2|many|TRBJ1-1|TRBD1
CASSLGQGAFEAFF
TGTGCCAGCAGCTTAGGTCAGGGGGCTTTTGAAGCTTTCTTT
>TRBV5-1|-|TRBJ2-2|-
CASSLGPTVYTGELFF
TGCGCCAGCAGCTTGGGACCGACAGTTTACACCGGGGAGCTGTTTTTT
>TRBV9|once|TRBJ2-2|-
CASSVGSSSVGELFF
TGTGCCAGCAGCGTAGGGAGTAGCTCCGTCGGGGAGCTGTTTTTT
>TRBV10-3|-|TRBJ2-7|-
CAISEGGPYSEQYF
TGTGCCATCAGTGAGGGGGGGCCGTATTCTGAGCAGTACTTC
>TRBV29-1|-|TRBJ1-2|-
CSVEEQFNYGYTF
TGCAGCGTTGAAGAACAGTTTAACTATGGCTACACCTTC
>TRBV5-1|-|TRBJ2-1|-
CASSSGGANEQFF
TGCGCCAGCAGCTCTGGTGGAGCCAATGAGCAGTTCTTC
>TRBV5-1|many|TRBJ2-6|-
CASSLEGSGANVLTF
TGCGCCAGCAGCTTGGAAGGCTCTGGGGCCAACGTCCTGACTTTC
>TRBV5-5|many|TRBJ1-5|-
CASSNTGGDVPQPQHF
TGTGCCAGCAGCAACACGGGGGGGGACGTCCCCCAGCCCCAGCATTTT
>TRBV9|-|TRBJ1-5|-
CASSVGSGNNRPQHF
TGTGCCAGCAGCGTAGGTTCCGGGAACAATCGGCCCCAGCATTTT
>TRBV10-3|few|TRBJ2-1|TRBD2
CAVVPSGRGEQFF
TGTGCAGTGGTGCCTAGCGGGAGAGGGGAGCAGTTCTTC
>TRBV6-6|many|TRBJ1-2|-
CARRQPNGGYTF
TGTGCCAGAAGACAGCCGAACGGGGGCTACACCTTC
>TRBV5-1|many|TRBJ2-1|TRBD2
CASSSGLAGYYNEQFF
TGCGCCAGCAGCTCAGGACTAGCGGGATACTACAATGAGCAGTTCTTC
>TRBV12-3/TRBV12-4|-|TRBJ2-3|TRBD2
CASSFRSGRARDTDTQYF
TGTGCCAGCAGTTTTCGAAGCGGGAGGGCCCGGGATACAGATACGCAGTATTTT
>TRBV7-9|-|TRBJ1-4|-
CASSFLSGQGSEKLFF
TGTGCCAGCAGCTTTTTATCCGGACAAGGAAGTGAAAAACTGTTTTTT
>TRBV20-1|few|TRBJ2-1|-
CSAYRVGGEQFF
TGCAGTGCTTACAGGGTGGGGGGTGAGCAGTTCTTC